This T cell receptor (beta chain) was captured by sequencing in a study of CD8+ T cells in alopecia areata. Study observations and caveats: Relative to normal scalp, lesional scalp, especially alopecia totalis/universalis, showed higher clonality.

Treatment: oral pan-JAK inhibitor, 5-10 mg twice daily. CDR1 is SGDLS, CDR2 YYNGEE, per germline. Unmatched junction bases numbered 7, after V lost 6 bases and J lost 10 bases. The CDR3 covers 13 residues. Remarks on this clone: Its matching antigen is unknown.

cDNA prepared by RNA extraction and subsequent reverse transcription served as the template for sequencing. Data came from immunoSEQ multiplex PCR; TCRdb stores just in-frame clones and leaves some out. The table records around 60,000 clones, about half of them present only once. This clonotype was sampled from a human donor with alopecia areata. The J gene is TRBJ2-1, the V gene TRBV9; TRBD2 agrees at 10 bases. The sample here was CD8+ T cells sorted from blood, taken around week 36, from a patient treated with tofacitinib. Here the CDR3 DNA reads TGTGCCAGCACTAGCGGGAGTTCCCGGGAGCAGTTCTTC. Its protein is CASTSGSSREQFF.